These 20 T cell receptor beta chains came from one sample sequenced in a study of control samples from healthy donors and cancer patients. Sequenced by immunoSEQ multiplex PCR; TCRdb stores in-frame clones only, minus some. The sample includes 120,000 or so clones, approximately 94% seen only once; the top ten take about 3.5%. Specimen: blood. The receptor source for this set is a man aged 30 to 45 in good health.

CDR3 DNA: TGTGCCAGCAGCTTAGTAGCCAATGAGCAGTTCTTC. It translates to CASSLVANEQFF. The chain combines TRBV7-9 with TRBJ2-1, with D unclear. CDR1 is SEHNR, CDR2 FQNEAQ, per germline (reference sequence). The CDR3 has 12 amino acids. V lost 1 base and J lost 6, with 4 bases in between.

J is TRBJ2-2 and V is TRBV25-1; TRBD1 aligns across 7 bases. V was clipped by 6 bases and J by 1 base; unmatched bases: 2. The CDR3 is 14 residues long. The germline V gene has CDR1 MGHDK and CDR2 SYGVNS. CDR3 DNA sequence: TGTGCCAGCAGAGGGACAGTGAACACCGGGGAGCTGTTTTTT. It encodes CASRGTVNTGELFF.

The DNA for the CDR3 is TGTGCCAGCAGTTCACGGACAGGGAGGACTGAAGCTTTCTTT. Encoded protein: CASSSRTGRTEAFF. V and J are TRBV6-5 and TRBJ1-1; 8 bases map to TRBD1. Per germline, CDR1 MNHEY and CDR2 SVGAGI. Trimming at V came to 4 bases and at J to 5 bases, leaving 6 bases not matched to a gene. The CDR3 length is 14 residues.

CDR3 in amino acids: CAISESGGSGANVLTF. CDR3 bases: TGTGCCATCAGTGAGTCCGGGGGGTCTGGGGCCAACGTCCTGACTTTC. The V call is TRBV10-3, the J call TRBJ2-6, with 7 bases fitting TRBD2. Trimming cost V 0 bases and J 1 base; bases outside gene matches: 0. Germline CDR1 ENHRY, CDR2 SYGVKD. This CDR3 spans 16 amino acids.

The rearrangement links TRBV9 to TRBJ2-5, with D perhaps being TRBD1 or TRBD2 (5 bases each). Per the germline V gene, CDR1 is SGDLS and CDR2 is YYNGEE. This CDR3 has 15 amino acids. V lost 0 bases to trimming and J lost 2 bases, with 11 bases between them. CDR3 coding DNA: TGTGCCAGCAGCGTAGGACAGCGGATACAAGAGACCCAGTACTTC. Amino acids: CASSVGQRIQETQYF. The variable domain in full, completed from reference TRBV9 and TRBJ2-5, reads DSGVTQTPKHLITATGQRVTLRCSPRSGDLSVYWYQQSLDQGLQFLIQYYNGEERAKGNILERFSAQQFPDLHSELNLSSLELGDSALYFCASSVGQRIQETQYFGPGTRLLVL.

V is TRBV29-1 and J is TRBJ1-1, with 7 positions matching TRBD1. The CDR3 extends over 12 amino acids. Trimming cost V 6 bases and J 8 bases; bases outside gene matches: 9. Germline lookup yields CDR1 SQVTM and CDR2 ANQGSEA. The chain's CDR3 is CSVGDRKREAFF. DNA of the CDR3: TGCAGCGTAGGGGACAGAAAAAGAGAAGCTTTCTTT.

The V and J genes are TRBV6-5 and TRBJ2-7; TRBD1 aligns across 8 bases. The length of the CDR3 is 16 residues. V trimming: 0 bases; J trimming: 7 bases; junction bases outside the gene matches: 11. CDR1 and CDR2 (germline): MNHEY, SVGAGI. The CDR3 DNA reads TGTGCCAGCAGTTACTCGAGCATGGACAGGGCGGGTGAGCAGTACTTC. Its translation is CASSYSSMDRAGEQYF.

This clone was found a few times. This chain joins TRBV6-6 and TRBJ2-7; perhaps TRBD2 as D (6 bases). With 5 bases removed from V and 6 bases from J, the gap between germline ends came to 20 bases. This CDR3 is 15 amino acids long. CDR1 MNHNY and CDR2 SVGAGI come from the germline V gene (reference sequence). The CDR3 DNA reads as TGTGCCAGCAGTCCTACCTCGACTAGTGGGAGCGAGCAGTACTTC. This gives the protein CASSPTSTSGSEQYF.

This chain joins TRBV7-2 and TRBJ2-6; unclear D gene. The CDR3 has 13 amino acids. Germline V gene sequence: CDR1 SGHTA, CDR2 FQGNSA. V was shortened by 7 bases and J by 0 bases, with 4 bases between the two germline ends. CDR3 coding DNA: TGTGCCAGCACCTTCTCTGGGGCCAACGTCCTGACTTTC. Residues: CASTFSGANVLTF.

The chain joins TRBV7-9 to TRBJ2-4; 7 nucleotides match TRBD2. The germline V gene has CDR1 SEHNR and CDR2 FQNEAQ (reference sequence). V trimming: 6 bases; J trimming: 3 bases; junction bases outside the gene matches: 20. This CDR3 comprises 19 residues. In DNA, the CDR3 is TGTGCCAGCAGGCGTCGTCGTGCGGCGGGGCTAGCGGTCAAAAACATTCAGTACTTC. Its translation is CASRRRRAAGLAVKNIQYF.

This rearrangement joins TRBV4-3 to TRBJ1-2; TRBD1 might be the D (6 bases). The length of the CDR3 is 15 residues. Germline V CDR1 and CDR2: LGHNA, YSLEER. The V gene lost 3 bases and the J gene lost 5 bases, with 16 bases spanning the gap. Written as DNA, the CDR3 is TGCGCCAGCAGCCAGGAGGGACACGCGAATTATGGCTACACCTTC. Translated, it gives CASSQEGHANYGYTF.

The chain joins TRBV6-2 or TRBV6-3 to TRBJ2-2; 11 bases are a match to TRBD2. The germline gives CDR1 MNHEY, CDR2 SVGEGT. This CDR3 has 16 amino acids. Germline trimming cut 5 bases from V and 1 base from J; bases unmatched to any gene: 3. The chain's CDR3 is CASSNGLAGNTGELFF. In DNA, the CDR3 is TGTGCCAGCAGTAACGGACTAGCGGGGAACACCGGGGAGCTGTTTTTT.

The rearrangement links TRBV9 to TRBJ2-6; D remains unclear. The V end was cut by 0 bases, the J end by 4 bases, with 8 bases between. The length of the CDR3 is 15 residues. Per germline, CDR1 SGDLS and CDR2 YYNGEE. CDR3 in amino acids: CASSVAPGGANVLTF. The CDR3 nucleotides are TGTGCCAGCAGCGTAGCTCCGGGCGGGGCCAACGTCCTGACTTTC.

The chain employs TRBV7-6 and TRBJ1-5; D is uncertain. The CDR3 is made up of 15 amino acids. Deletions cut 5 bases from V and 4 bases from J, with 15 bases between. Looked up from germline, CDR1 is SGHVS and CDR2 is FNYEAQ. The CDR3 loop is CASSQESGLNQPQHF. CDR3 bases: TGTGCCAGCAGCCAAGAAAGCGGGCTGAATCAGCCCCAGCATTTT.

The rearrangement uses TRBV27 and TRBJ2-7, with a tentative D call TRBD1 (5 bases). Trimming cost V 6 bases and J 3 bases, with 12 bases left between them. The length of the CDR3 is 13 residues. Germline assignment: CDR1 MNHEY and CDR2 SMNVEV (reference sequence). The CDR3 nucleotides read TGTGCCAGCAGCCTGGGGCTGAACTACGAGCAGTACTTC. It is translated as CASSLGLNYEQYF.

The chain carries TRBV5-8 and TRBJ2-2; 10 bases match TRBD1. Trimming took 4 bases from V and 4 from J; bases not matched to a gene: 1. Germline CDR1 and CDR2: SGHTS and YDEGEE. This CDR3 region has 14 residues. The CDR3 region has the DNA TGTGCCAGCAGCGGGACAGGGGTCACCGGGGAGCTGTTTTTT. Protein: CASSGTGVTGELFF.

The rearrangement joins TRBV7-6 to TRBJ1-4; D is ambiguous. Germline CDR1 is SGHVS and CDR2 is FNYEAQ. Trimming took off 2 bases at V and 3 bases at J, with 7 bases between the two ends. The CDR3 has 14 residues. CDR3 in DNA: TGTGCCAGCAGCTTACGGCAGCCTAATGAAAAACTGTTTTTT. Its translation: CASSLRQPNEKLFF.

The chain recombines TRBV16 with TRBJ1-5; D uncertain. Per the germline V gene, CDR1 is KGHSY and CDR2 is FQNENV. Trimming pared 1 base from V and 3 bases from J, leaving 7 bases between. The CDR3 runs to 14 residues. CDR3 region: CASSQLSANQPQHF. CDR3 DNA sequence: TGTGCCAGCAGCCAATTGTCTGCCAATCAGCCCCAGCATTTT.

This chain joins TRBV2 and TRBJ1-1; no clear D gene. V lost 2 bases and J lost 2, with 12 bases in between. This CDR3 is built from 15 residues. Germline loops: CDR1 SNHLY, CDR2 FYNNEI. The CDR3 here is CASSELVKVNTEAFF. CDR3 nucleotides: TGTGCCAGCAGTGAATTAGTGAAGGTTAACACTGAAGCTTTCTTT.

The chain links TRBV7-8 to TRBJ1-5; 7 positions match TRBD1. The CDR3 runs to 15 residues. Per germline, CDR1 SGHVS and CDR2 FQNEAQ. The V gene end was trimmed by 0 bases and the J gene end by 4 bases; junction bases not matched to a gene: 3. The CDR3: CASSLAGGSNQPQHF. The CDR3 nucleotides read TGTGCCAGCAGCTTAGCAGGGGGCTCAAATCAGCCCCAGCATTTT. The full variable domain, completed using reference TRBV7-8 and TRBJ1-5, is GAGVSQSPRYKVAKRGQDVALRCDPISGHVSLFWYQQALGQGPEFLTYFQNEAQLDKSGLPSDRFFAERPEGSVSTLKIQRTQQEDSAVYLCASSLAGGSNQPQHFGDGTRLSIL.